One and the same sample provided the 3 T cell receptor beta chains below, sequenced in a study of CD4+ T cells in melanoma. Some clones are missing from TCRdb's copy, which holds only in-frame ones; the method was immunoSEQ multiplex PCR. This table holds approximately 16,000 clones, 62% found once. The specimen sequenced was cells from a culture (not recorded whether cultured in vitro). These receptors all come from a human donor with melanoma.

The chain joins TRBV6-1 to TRBJ2-5; a weak D match, TRBD2 (6 bases). Germline CDR1 is MNHNS and CDR2 is SASEGT. The V and J ends lost 1 base and 4 bases respectively, with 10 bases between them. This CDR3 contains 14 residues. The CDR3 protein is CASSEVGGVETQYF. Written as DNA, the CDR3 is TGTGCCAGCAGTGAAGTCGGAGGGGTAGAGACCCAGTACTTC.

This sequence joins TRBV7-9 and TRBJ1-1, with D unclear. CDR1 SEHNR and CDR2 FQNEAQ come from the germline V gene (reference sequence). There are 16 residues in the CDR3. V lost 5 bases and J 3 bases, leaving 19 bases between the germline ends. The CDR3 region is CASSPTTSIIYTEAFF. The CDR3 coding sequence is TGTGCCAGCAGCCCGACGACTTCTATAATCTACACTGAAGCTTTCTTT.

The chain couples TRBV7-9 to TRBJ1-1; D is undetermined. The CDR3 loop spans 13 amino acids. Germline-derived CDR1 and CDR2 are SEHNR and FQNEAQ (reference sequence). V was clipped by 2 bases and J by 3 bases, with 7 bases between them. The DNA for the CDR3 is TGTGCCAGCAGCTTATTCCCTGACACTGAAGCTTTCTTT. Translated: CASSLFPDTEAFF.